This entry is about one T cell receptor (beta chain). As it was prepared, the TCRbeta library received unique molecular identifiers. One entry per CDR3 protein results from TCRdb running MiXCR on the PCR reads. In the table there are approximately 210,000 distinct CDR3 sequences, approximately 15% of which are singletons. The sample belongs to a study of T-cell reconstitution after alpha-beta-depleted transplantation in children. The V gene's germline CDR1 is SEHNR and CDR2 FQNEAQ (reference sequence). The CDR3 totals 14 residues. Trimming left V 1 base short and J 7 bases short, with 11 bases between.

The material was PBMCs from the stem cell graft donor, obtained from the stem cell graft. This TCR was sampled from a human donor who donated a stem cell graft to a child with acute lymphoblastic leukemia. The V gene is TRBV7-9, the J gene TRBJ2-1, with a tentative D call TRBD2 (6 bases). The CDR3 protein is CASSLVGSRNEQFF. In nucleotides, the CDR3 is TGTGCCAGCAGCTTAGTCGGGAGTAGGAATGAGCAGTTCTTC.